Presented here are 2 T cell receptor beta chains from one specimen sequenced in a study of blood T cells in healthy people across ages. The use of a sample-barcoded 5' primer and a J-beta primer mix characterized a second PCR of roughly 6 to 11 cycles. TCRdb itself ran the 5' RACE reads through MiXCR, one entry per CDR3 protein. Altogether approximately 580,000 distinct CDR3 sequences are present, approximately 25% being singletons, with the ten largest covering 8.7%. The sample was also linked to a second study, of T cells of mothers and their children.

Sequenced sample: blood. The receptors shown here come from a boy younger than 18 in good health.

V usage is TRBV5-6 and J usage is TRBJ2-3, with TRBD2 identical over 8 bases. This CDR3 is 17 amino acids long. The V gene's germline CDR1 is SGHDT and CDR2 YYEEEE. Trimming took 2 bases from V and 5 from J; bases not matched to a gene: 13. The CDR3 nucleotides read TGTGCCAGCAGCTTTCTCGTCGGGGGGGCCTCTCTAGATACGCAGTATTTT. Its protein product is CASSFLVGGASLDTQYF.

The rearrangement joins TRBV20-1 to TRBJ1-2; D is undetermined. Trimming cost V 0 bases and J 4 bases, with 12 bases left between them. The CDR3 covers 14 residues. Germline CDR1 reads DFQATT; CDR2 reads SNEGSKA (reference sequence). This chain's CDR3 is CSARDLDGIYGYTF. CDR3 DNA sequence: TGCAGTGCTAGAGATTTGGACGGGATCTATGGCTACACCTTC.